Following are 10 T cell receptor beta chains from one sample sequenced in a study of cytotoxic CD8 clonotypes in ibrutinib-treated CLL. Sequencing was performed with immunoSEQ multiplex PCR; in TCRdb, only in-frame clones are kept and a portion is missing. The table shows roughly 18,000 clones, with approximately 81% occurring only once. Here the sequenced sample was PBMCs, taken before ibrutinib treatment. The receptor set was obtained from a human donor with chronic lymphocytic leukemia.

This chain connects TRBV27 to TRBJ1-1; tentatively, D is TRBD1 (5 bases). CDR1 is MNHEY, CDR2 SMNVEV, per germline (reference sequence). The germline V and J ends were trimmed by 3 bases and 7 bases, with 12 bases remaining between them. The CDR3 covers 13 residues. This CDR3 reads CASSLIRRGEAFF. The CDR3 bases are TGTGCCAGCAGTTTGATCAGGAGGGGTGAAGCTTTCTTT.

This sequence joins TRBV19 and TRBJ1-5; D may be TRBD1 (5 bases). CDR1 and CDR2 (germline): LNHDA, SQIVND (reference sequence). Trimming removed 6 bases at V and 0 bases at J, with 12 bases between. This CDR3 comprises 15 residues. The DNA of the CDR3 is TGTGCCAGTAGGTGGCAGGGCTCTAGCAATCAGCCCCAGCATTTT. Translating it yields CASRWQGSSNQPQHF. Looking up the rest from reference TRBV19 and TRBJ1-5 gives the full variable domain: DGGITQSPKYLFRKEGQNVTLSCEQNLNHDAMYWYRQDPGQGLRLIYYSQIVNDFQKGDIAEGYSVSREKKESFPLTVTSAQKNPTAFYLCASRWQGSSNQPQHFGDGTRLSIL.

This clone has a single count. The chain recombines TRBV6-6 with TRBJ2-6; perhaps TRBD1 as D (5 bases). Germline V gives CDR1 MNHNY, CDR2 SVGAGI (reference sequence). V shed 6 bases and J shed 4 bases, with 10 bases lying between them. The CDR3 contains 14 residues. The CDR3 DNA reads TGTGCCAGCAGCCCTTCAGGGGGGGCCAACGTCCTGACTTTC. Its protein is CASSPSGGANVLTF.

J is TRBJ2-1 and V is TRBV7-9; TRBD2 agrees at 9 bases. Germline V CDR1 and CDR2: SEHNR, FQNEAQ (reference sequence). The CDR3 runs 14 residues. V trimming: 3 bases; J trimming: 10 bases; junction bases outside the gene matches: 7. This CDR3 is CASSFAPTSGEQFF. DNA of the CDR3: TGTGCCAGCAGCTTCGCCCCTACTAGCGGGGAGCAGTTCTTC.

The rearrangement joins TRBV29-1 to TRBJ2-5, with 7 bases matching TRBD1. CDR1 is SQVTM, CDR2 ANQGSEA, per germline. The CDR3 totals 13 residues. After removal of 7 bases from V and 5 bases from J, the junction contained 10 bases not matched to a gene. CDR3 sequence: CSAGQVPGETQYF. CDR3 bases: TGCAGCGCCGGACAGGTTCCCGGGGAGACCCAGTACTTC.

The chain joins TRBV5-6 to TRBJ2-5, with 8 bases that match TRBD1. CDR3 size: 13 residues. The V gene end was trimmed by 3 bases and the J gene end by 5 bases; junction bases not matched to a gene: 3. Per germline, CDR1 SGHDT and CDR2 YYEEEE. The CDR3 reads CASSWTGRETQYF. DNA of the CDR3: TGTGCCAGCAGCTGGACAGGGCGGGAGACCCAGTACTTC.

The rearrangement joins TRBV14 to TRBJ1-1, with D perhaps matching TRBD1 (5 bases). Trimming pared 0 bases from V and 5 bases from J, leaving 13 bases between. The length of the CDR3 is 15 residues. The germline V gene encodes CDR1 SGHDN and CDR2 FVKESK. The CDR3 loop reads CASSQERDSMTEAFF. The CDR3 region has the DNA TGTGCCAGCAGCCAAGAAAGGGACTCGATGACTGAAGCTTTCTTT.

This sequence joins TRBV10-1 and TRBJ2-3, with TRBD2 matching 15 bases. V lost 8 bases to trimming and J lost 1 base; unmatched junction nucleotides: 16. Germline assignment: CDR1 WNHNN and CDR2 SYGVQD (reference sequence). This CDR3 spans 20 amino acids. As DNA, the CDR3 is TGCGCCAGCCCCTTAGGACTAGCGGGGGGGCCGGGAAGGTGCACAGATACGCAGTATTTT. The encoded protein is CASPLGLAGGPGRCTDTQYF.

The CDR3 nucleotides are TGTGCCAGCAGCCTAACGGGACAGGGGACTCCCAAAAACATTCAGTACTTC. It encodes CASSLTGQGTPKNIQYF. V is TRBV7-9 and J is TRBJ2-4; 10 positions match TRBD1. The CDR3 extends over 17 amino acids. The junction had 9 bases not matched to a gene; V was cut back by 5 bases and J by 2 bases. The V gene's germline CDR1 is SEHNR and CDR2 FQNEAQ (reference sequence).

The CDR3 protein is CASSVLPGTDGRTDTQYF. The CDR3 DNA reads TGTGCCAGCAGCGTCCTACCCGGGACCGACGGCAGGACAGATACGCAGTATTTT. The gene calls are TRBV6-4 and TRBJ2-3, with D possibly called TRBD1 or TRBD2 (5 bases each). The CDR3 runs 18 residues. Trimming pared 6 bases from V and 3 bases from J, leaving 25 bases between. Germline V gene lookup returns CDR1 MRHNA and CDR2 SNTAGT.